The 7 T cell receptor beta chains below come from one sample, sequenced in a study of control samples from healthy donors and cancer patients. The repertoire was sequenced with immunoSEQ multiplex PCR; TCRdb's copy has only in-frame clones and lacks some. Here the sample spans over 150,000 clones, 90% to 95% being singletons. Sequencing was done on a sample of blood. These receptor sequences come from a woman aged 18-29 years in good health.

This clone has more than one count but fewer than ten. The chain recombines TRBV5-1 with TRBJ2-7; D might be TRBD1 (5 bases). Trimming took off 3 bases at V and 5 bases at J, with 27 bases between the two ends. CDR1 is SGHRS and CDR2 is YFSETQ in the germline V gene. The CDR3 is 18 amino acids. CDR3 sequence reads: CASSSRLSNQGLVDEQYF. The CDR3 DNA reads as TGCGCCAGCAGCTCTCGACTTTCGAACCAGGGTTTGGTCGACGAGCAGTACTTC.

The V and J genes are TRBV9 and TRBJ1-3; D call uncertain. Germline CDR1 SGDLS, CDR2 YYNGEE. Trimming left V 0 bases short and J 2 bases short, with 12 bases between. The CDR3 length is 16 residues. CDR3 in amino acids: CASSVEKTFPGNTIYF. Here the CDR3 DNA reads TGTGCCAGCAGCGTAGAAAAAACTTTTCCTGGAAACACCATATATTTT.

J is TRBJ1-1 and V is TRBV7-2; TRBD1 agrees at 8 bases. Germline values: CDR1 SGHTA, CDR2 FQGNSA. Losses at the gene ends were 2 bases for V and 0 bases for J; bases not matched to a gene: 5. The CDR3 extends over 16 amino acids. The CDR3 reads CASSLLGQALNTEAFF. CDR3 nucleotides: TGTGCCAGCAGCTTACTGGGACAGGCTTTGAACACTGAAGCTTTCTTT.

This clone was recorded once. The chain couples TRBV15 to TRBJ2-7, with 8 bases identical to TRBD1. From germline, CDR1 is LNHNV and CDR2 YYDKDF (reference sequence). The CDR3 consists of 14 residues. V gave up 3 bases and J gave up 5 bases; unmatched junction bases: 6. The CDR3, as DNA: TGTGCCACCAGCAGGGACAGGGCAAATCACGAGCAGTACTTC. Its protein product is CATSRDRANHEQYF.

This clone turned up a few times. This chain links TRBV5-1 with TRBJ2-2; 9 nucleotides line up with TRBD2. This CDR3 is 16 amino acids long. V lost 0 bases to trimming and J lost 9 bases; unmatched junction nucleotides: 9. Germline-derived CDR1 and CDR2 are SGHRS and YFSETQ. CDR3: CASSLEAAGGPRELFF. The CDR3 nucleotides are TGCGCCAGCAGCTTGGAGGCAGCGGGGGGCCCGAGGGAGCTGTTTTTT. The full variable domain, with the rest looked up from reference TRBV5-1 and TRBJ2-2, is KAGVTQTPRYLIKTRGQQVTLSCSPISGHRSVSWYQQTPGQGLQFLFEYFSETQRNKGNFPGRFSGRQFSNSRSEMNVSTLELGDSALYLCASSLEAAGGPRELFFGEGSRLTVL.

The chain couples TRBV27 to TRBJ2-1; 10 bases are a match to TRBD1. V was clipped by 4 bases and J by 8 bases; unmatched bases: 5. The CDR3 is made up of 14 amino acids. Germline V gives CDR1 MNHEY, CDR2 SMNVEV (reference sequence). The CDR3 nucleotides are TGTGCCAGCAGTTGGGGACAGGGGTGGGATGAGCAGTTCTTC. This translates into CASSWGQGWDEQFF.

The chain combines TRBV3-1 (or the pseudogene TRBV3-2) with TRBJ2-7; possible D gene TRBD2, 7 bases. CDR1 and CDR2 from the germline V gene are LGHDT and YNNKEL (reference sequence). This CDR3 spans 17 amino acids. V dropped 0 bases and J dropped 2 bases, with 17 bases sitting between them. The CDR3 sequence is CASSQDLPRGRTYEQYF. For the CDR3, the DNA is TGTGCCAGCAGCCAAGATCTTCCGCGGGGGCGTACCTACGAGCAGTACTTC.